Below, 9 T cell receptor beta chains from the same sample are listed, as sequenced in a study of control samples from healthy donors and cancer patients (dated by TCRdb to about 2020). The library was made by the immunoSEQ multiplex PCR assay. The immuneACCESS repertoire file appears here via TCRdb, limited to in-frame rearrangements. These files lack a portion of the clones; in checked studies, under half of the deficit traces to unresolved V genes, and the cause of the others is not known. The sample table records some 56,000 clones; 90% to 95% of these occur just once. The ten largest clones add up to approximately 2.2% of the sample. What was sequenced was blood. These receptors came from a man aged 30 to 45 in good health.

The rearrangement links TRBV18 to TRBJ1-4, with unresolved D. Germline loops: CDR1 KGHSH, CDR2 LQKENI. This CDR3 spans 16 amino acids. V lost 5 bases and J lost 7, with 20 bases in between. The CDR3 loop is CASSTSLSPGPEKLFF. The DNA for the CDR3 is TGTGCCAGCTCAACCTCGTTATCACCGGGCCCTGAAAAACTGTTTTTT. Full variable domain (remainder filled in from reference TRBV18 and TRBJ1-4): NAGVMQNPRHLVRRRGQEARLRCSPMKGHSHVYWYRQLPEEGLKFMVYLQKENIIDESGMPKERFSAEFPKEGPSILRIQQVVRGDSAAYFCASSTSLSPGPEKLFFGSGTQLSVL.

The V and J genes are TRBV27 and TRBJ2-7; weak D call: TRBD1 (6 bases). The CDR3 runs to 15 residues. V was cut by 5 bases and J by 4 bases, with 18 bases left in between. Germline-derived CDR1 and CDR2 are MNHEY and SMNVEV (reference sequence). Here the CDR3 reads CASSPDFGTKYEQYF. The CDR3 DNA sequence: TGTGCCAGCAGTCCAGACTTCGGGACAAAGTACGAGCAGTACTTC.

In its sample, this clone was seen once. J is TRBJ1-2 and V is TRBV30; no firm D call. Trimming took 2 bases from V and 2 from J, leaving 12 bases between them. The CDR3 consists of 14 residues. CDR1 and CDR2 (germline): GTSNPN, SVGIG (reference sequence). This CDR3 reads CAWSSLGWNYGYTF. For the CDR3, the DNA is TGTGCCTGGAGTAGTCTAGGTTGGAACTATGGCTACACCTTC.

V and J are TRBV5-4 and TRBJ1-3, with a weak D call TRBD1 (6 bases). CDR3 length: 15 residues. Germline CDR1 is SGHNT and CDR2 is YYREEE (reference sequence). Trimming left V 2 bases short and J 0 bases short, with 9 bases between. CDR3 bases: TGTGCCAGCAGCTTCGACAGGAACTCTGGAAACACCATATATTTT. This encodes CASSFDRNSGNTIYF.

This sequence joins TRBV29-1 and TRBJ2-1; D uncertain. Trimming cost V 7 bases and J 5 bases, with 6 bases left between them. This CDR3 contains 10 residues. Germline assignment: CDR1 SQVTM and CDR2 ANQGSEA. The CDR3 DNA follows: TGCAGCGCCTCAAACAATGAGCAGTTCTTC. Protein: CSASNNEQFF.

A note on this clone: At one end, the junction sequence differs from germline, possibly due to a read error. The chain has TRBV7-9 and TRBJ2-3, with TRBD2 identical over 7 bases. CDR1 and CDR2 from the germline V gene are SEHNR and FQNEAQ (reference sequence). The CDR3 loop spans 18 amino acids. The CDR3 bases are TGTGCCAGCACCTTAGGTCGTCGTGGACTAGGCGGCACAGATACGCAGTATTTT. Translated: CASTLGRRGLGGTDTQYF.

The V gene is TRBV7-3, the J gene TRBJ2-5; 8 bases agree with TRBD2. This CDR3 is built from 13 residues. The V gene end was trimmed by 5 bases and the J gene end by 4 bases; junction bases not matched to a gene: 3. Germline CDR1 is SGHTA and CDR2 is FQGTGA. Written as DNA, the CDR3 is TGTGCCAGCAGCCGCGCGGGGGGAGAGACCCAGTACTTC. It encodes CASSRAGGETQYF.

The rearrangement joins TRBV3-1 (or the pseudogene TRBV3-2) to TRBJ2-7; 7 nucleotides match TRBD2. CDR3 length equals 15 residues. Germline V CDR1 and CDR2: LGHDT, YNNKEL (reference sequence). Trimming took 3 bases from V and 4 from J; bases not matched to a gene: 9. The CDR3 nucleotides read TGTGCCAGCAGCCACACCGGGCGGGAGTTTTACGAGCAGTACTTC. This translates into CASSHTGREFYEQYF.

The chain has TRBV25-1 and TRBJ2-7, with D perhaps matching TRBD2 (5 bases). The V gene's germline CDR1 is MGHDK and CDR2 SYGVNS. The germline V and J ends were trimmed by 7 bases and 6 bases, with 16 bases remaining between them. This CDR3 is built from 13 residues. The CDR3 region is CASISGSAREQYF. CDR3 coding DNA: TGTGCCAGCATATCTGGGAGCGCTCGCGAGCAGTACTTC.